What follows describes a single T cell receptor (beta chain). The source of the sample is a study of T cell changes during pregnancy in multiple sclerosis. Only in-frame clones appear in the TCRdb table, and some are missing; sequencing was by immunoSEQ multiplex PCR. The table shows around 81,000 clones, with approximately 92% occurring only once. Germline trimming cut 6 bases from V and 8 bases from J; bases unmatched to any gene: 15. Germline CDR1 MDHEN, CDR2 SYDVKM. This CDR3 contains 15 residues. This TCR was recovered from a female donor in good health, enrolled as a control in a pregnancy study. This chain links TRBV28 with TRBJ1-2, with 7 positions matching TRBD1. The sequencing here drew on peripheral blood, taken after pregnancy. The CDR3 nucleotides are TGTGCCAGCAGCCGCGGGGAAGGGGGCCTGGGGGGCTACACCTTC. Protein: CASSRGEGGLGGYTF.